Below, 11 T cell receptor beta chains from the same sample are listed, as sequenced in a study of shared clonotypes between healthy human individuals. The repertoire was sequenced with immunoSEQ multiplex PCR; TCRdb's copy has only in-frame clones and lacks some. Of around 980,000 clones in the sample, approximately 80% were seen once. The specimen was memory CD4+ T cells from PBMCs. Described subset: CD45RA-negative fraction. The receptors come from a man aged 18-30 years in good health. Some clones in this sample may be carry-over from other donors' samples.

This chain connects TRBV2 to TRBJ1-1, with D maybe TRBD1 (5 bases). Germline CDR1 is SNHLY and CDR2 is FYNNEI. Trimming left V 6 bases short and J 2 bases short, with 13 bases between. CDR3 length equals 14 residues. CDR3 residues: CASRWGVVNTEAFF. As DNA, the CDR3 is TGTGCCAGCAGATGGGGGGTTGTAAACACTGAAGCTTTCTTT.

In the case of this clone: This could be a read error, since a much larger clone is one nucleotide away. This chain uses TRBV11-2 with TRBJ2-7; 8 nucleotides align to TRBD1. This CDR3 spans 13 amino acids. CDR1 and CDR2 from the germline V gene are SGHAT and FQNNGV. The ends lost 5 bases at V and 1 base at J; junction bases unmatched: 1. The CDR3 DNA sequence: TGTGCCAGCAGCCGGGACAGGTCCTACGAGCAGTACTTC. Translating gives CASSRDRSYEQYF. Full variable domain (rest looked up from reference TRBV11-2 and TRBJ2-7): EAGVAQSPRYKIIEKRQSVAFWCNPISGHATLYWYQQILGQGPKLLIQFQNNGVVDDSQLPKDRFSAERLKGVDSTLKIQPAKLEDSAVYLCASSRDRSYEQYFGPGTRLTVT.

V gene TRBV6-5 combines with J gene TRBJ2-3; 7 bases align to TRBD1. V lost 6 bases to trimming and J lost 7 bases; unmatched junction nucleotides: 10. The CDR3 has 14 amino acids. Germline V gene data show CDR1 as MNHEY and CDR2 as SVGAGI. The CDR3 sequence: CASSRDRVVNTQYF. DNA for the CDR3: TGTGCCAGCAGCAGAGACAGGGTGGTAAATACGCAGTATTTT.

With regard to this clone: Other DNA sequences in the same sample also yield this CDR3. This chain uses TRBV7-2 with TRBJ1-2; TRBD1 matches 11 bases. This CDR3 region has 15 residues. Germline lookup yields CDR1 SGHTA and CDR2 FQGNSA. With 5 bases clipped from V and 11 bases from J, the junction kept 13 bases outside the gene matches. The CDR3 sequence is CASSPWTGGDWGYTF. The DNA for the CDR3 is TGTGCCAGCAGCCCTTGGACAGGGGGCGATTGGGGTTACACCTTC.

This clone showed up just a few times. In DNA, the CDR3 is TGTGCCAGCTCACCCTACCCTAGCGGGAGAAGGGAGACCCAGTACTTC. This translates into CASSPYPSGRRETQYF. The chain carries TRBV18 and TRBJ2-5; 10 bases fit TRBD2. The J segment lost 5 bases and the V segment lost 3 bases, leaving 9 bases of the junction unmatched. Germline CDR1 reads KGHSH; CDR2 reads LQKENI. The CDR3 has 16 residues.

The chain recombines TRBV9 with TRBJ2-7; TRBD1 aligns across 9 bases. CDR3 size: 15 residues. J lost 2 bases, V lost 2 bases, and 5 bases had no gene match. Germline CDR1 and CDR2: SGDLS and YYNGEE. As DNA, the CDR3 is TGTGCCAGCAGCGTTGGCGGGACAGGGACCTACGAGCAGTACTTC. It codes for CASSVGGTGTYEQYF.

This clone was observed a handful of times. This same CDR3 is encoded by further DNA sequences in the sample. V is TRBV5-1 and J is TRBJ2-2; a weak D match, TRBD1 (5 bases). Germline V gene sequence: CDR1 SGHRS, CDR2 YFSETQ. Trimming pared 0 bases from V and 1 base from J, leaving 7 bases between. This CDR3 is 15 amino acids long. Here the CDR3 DNA reads TGCGCCAGCAGCTTGGGGCAGGGGAACACCGGGGAGCTGTTTTTT. Amino acid sequence: CASSLGQGNTGELFF.

This sequence joins TRBV7-8 and TRBJ2-7; D is tentatively TRBD1 or TRBD2 (5 bases each). The germline CDR1 and CDR2 sequences are SGHVS and FQNEAQ. The CDR3 runs 16 residues. V was shortened by 5 bases and J by 2 bases, with 19 bases between the two germline ends. The CDR3 nucleotides are TGTGCCAGCAGCCAAGGGGCGATGGGACGGGCCTACGAGCAGTACTTC. Translated, it gives CASSQGAMGRAYEQYF.

The V call is TRBV28, the J call TRBJ2-2; D not resolved. CDR1 MDHEN and CDR2 SYDVKM come from the germline V gene. The CDR3 is made up of 12 amino acids. The V end lost 3 bases, the J end lost 7 bases, and 6 bases lay between the germline ends. Written as DNA, the CDR3 is TGTGCCAGCAGTTTCTTAGGCGGGGAGCTGTTTTTT. Protein sequence: CASSFLGGELFF.

The V and J genes are TRBV7-2 and TRBJ1-5, with TRBD1 matching 8 bases. Looked up from germline, CDR1 is SGHTA and CDR2 is FQGNSA. CDR3 size: 14 residues. Trimming cost V 5 bases and J 5 bases; bases outside gene matches: 5. The CDR3 spells CASSEQGEYQPQHF. CDR3 coding DNA: TGTGCCAGCAGCGAACAGGGGGAATATCAGCCCCAGCATTTT.

This clone was seen only once. In DNA, the CDR3 is TGTGCCAGCAGGGGGGCTGAAGCTTTCTTT. It codes for CASRGAEAFF. This chain links TRBV6-6 with TRBJ1-1; D might be TRBD1 (5 bases). Between the trimmed V and J ends, which lost 6 bases and 6 bases, there was a span of 5 bases. This CDR3 is built from 10 residues. The germline V gene encodes CDR1 MNHNY and CDR2 SVGAGI (reference sequence).